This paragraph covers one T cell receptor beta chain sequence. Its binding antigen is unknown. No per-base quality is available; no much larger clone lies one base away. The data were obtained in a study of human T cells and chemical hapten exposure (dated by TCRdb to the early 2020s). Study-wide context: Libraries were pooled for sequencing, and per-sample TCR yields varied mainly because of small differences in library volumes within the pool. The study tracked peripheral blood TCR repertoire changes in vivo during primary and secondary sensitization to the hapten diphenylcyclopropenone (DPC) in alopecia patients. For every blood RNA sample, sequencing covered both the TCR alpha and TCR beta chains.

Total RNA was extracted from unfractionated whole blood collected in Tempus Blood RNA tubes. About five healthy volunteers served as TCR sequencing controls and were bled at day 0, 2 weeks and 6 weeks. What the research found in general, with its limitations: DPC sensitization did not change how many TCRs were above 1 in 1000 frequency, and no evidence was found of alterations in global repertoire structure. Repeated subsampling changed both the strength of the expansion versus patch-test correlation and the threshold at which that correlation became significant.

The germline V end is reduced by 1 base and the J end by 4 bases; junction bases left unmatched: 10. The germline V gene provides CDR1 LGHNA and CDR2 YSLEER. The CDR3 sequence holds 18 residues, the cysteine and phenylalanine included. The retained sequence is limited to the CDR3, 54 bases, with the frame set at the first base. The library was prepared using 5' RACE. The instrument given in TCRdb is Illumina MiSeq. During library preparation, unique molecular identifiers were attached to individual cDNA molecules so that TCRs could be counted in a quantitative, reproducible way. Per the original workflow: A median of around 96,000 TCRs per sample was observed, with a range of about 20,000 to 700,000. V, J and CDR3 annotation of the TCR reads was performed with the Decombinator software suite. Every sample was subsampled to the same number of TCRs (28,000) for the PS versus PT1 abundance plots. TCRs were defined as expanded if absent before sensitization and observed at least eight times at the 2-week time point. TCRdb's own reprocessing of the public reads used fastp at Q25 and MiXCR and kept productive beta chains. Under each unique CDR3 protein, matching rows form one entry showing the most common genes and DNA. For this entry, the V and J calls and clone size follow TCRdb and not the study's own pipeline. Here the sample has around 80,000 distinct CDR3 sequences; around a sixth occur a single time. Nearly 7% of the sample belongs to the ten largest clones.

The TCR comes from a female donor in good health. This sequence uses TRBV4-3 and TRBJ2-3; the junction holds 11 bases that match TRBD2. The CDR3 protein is CASSQVAPSGGSSDTQYF. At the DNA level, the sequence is TGCGCCAGCAGCCAAGTGGCGCCTAGCGGGGGGAGTTCAGATACGCAGTATTTT.